The present entry profiles one T cell receptor beta chain with its context. The study assigned cohorts using participant-reported clinical history. This sample was included in a study of blood T cell repertoires in COVID-19. Overall study context: Samples came from the United States, Italy and Spain, spanning acute and convalescent COVID-19.

This CDR3 has 15 amino acids. In germline, CDR1 is LNHDA, CDR2 SQIVND (reference sequence). V shed 4 bases and J 5 bases; nucleotides not matched to a gene: 9. Original methodology: By means of reference gene primer amplification, nucleated cell counts were estimated. Clones were sequenced by immunoSEQ multiplex PCR, and TCRdb holds only the in-frame ones, with some missing. V, J and clone size are those of that table, while D and trimming were read from the DNA. The sample records about 390,000 clones, 85% to 90% being singletons. This rearrangement joins TRBV19 to TRBJ1-1; 8 positions match TRBD1. Material: PBMCs or T cells enriched from blood (not recorded which). The sequence was collected from a woman in her forties or fifties who had recovered from COVID-19. CDR3 in amino acids: CASSTPWTGPTEAFF. The CDR3, as DNA: TGTGCCAGTAGTACGCCTTGGACAGGGCCTACTGAAGCTTTCTTT. Filled out from reference TRBV19 and TRBJ1-1, the complete variable domain reads DGGITQSPKYLFRKEGQNVTLSCEQNLNHDAMYWYRQDPGQGLRLIYYSQIVNDFQKGDIAEGYSVSREKKESFPLTVTSAQKNPTAFYLCASSTPWTGPTEAFFGQGTRLTVV.